The 2 T cell receptor beta chains presented below share a single source sample, sequenced in a study of T cells in Graves' hyperthyroidism and ophthalmopathy. Amplified TCR beta CDR3 regions derived from RNA transcripts. During a first-round RT-PCR of the TCR CDR3, the HTBI primer set was used. TCRdb independently ran MiXCR on the multiplex PCR reads; one entry per CDR3 protein. The data contain roughly 40,000 distinct CDR3 sequences, about 47% of them singletons. The sample taken for sequencing was blood. The receptors were sampled from a man aged 35 to 55 with Graves' ophthalmopathy.

This clonotype was seen repeatedly, ten times or more. The chain's CDR3 is CASSTQTGNQETQYF. The CDR3 coding sequence is TGTGCCAGCAGCACTCAGACAGGGAACCAAGAGACCCAGTACTTC. The rearrangement links TRBV27 to TRBJ2-5; 7 bases align to TRBD1. Trimming removed 6 bases from V and 0 bases from J; junction bases left unmatched: 7. This CDR3 spans 15 amino acids. Germline V lookup: CDR1 MNHEY, CDR2 SMNVEV (reference sequence).

This clonotype was picked up many times. V and J are TRBV10-2 and TRBJ2-1, with 7 bases aligning to TRBD2. With V trimmed by 5 bases and J by 0 bases, 4 bases remained unmatched. From germline, CDR1 is WSHSY and CDR2 SAAADI. CDR3 size: 15 residues. The DNA of the CDR3 is TGCGCCAGCAGTCCACTAGCGAGCTCCTACAATGAGCAGTTCTTC. It is translated as CASSPLASSYNEQFF.